This T cell receptor (beta chain) was recorded in a study of control samples from healthy donors and cancer patients. Profiling relied on immunoSEQ multiplex PCR, and the TCRdb table lists in-frame clones only, not all of them. The sample carries 150,000 to 200,000 clones, around 91% recorded once. There are 15 residues in the CDR3. Trimming removed 5 bases at V and 4 bases at J, with 18 bases between. From germline, CDR1 is MDHEN and CDR2 SYDVKM. The chain links TRBV28 to TRBJ2-7; D ambiguous. Specimen: blood. This TCR derives from a young woman in good health. This CDR3 is CASSISATGRYEQYF. In DNA, the CDR3 is TGTGCCAGCAGTATCTCCGCCACTGGACGATACGAGCAGTACTTC.